A selection of T cell receptor beta chains follows, all from one sample in a study of blood T cell repertoires in COVID-19. Method: immunoSEQ multiplex PCR; TCRdb's copy keeps in-frame clones and lacks some. The table includes 28,000 or so clones, over 90% detected once. The sample comprised peripheral blood. These receptors came from a human donor in a cohort sampled during active COVID-19. CDR3s include the opening cysteine and the closing phenylalanine or tryptophan. Each record gives: D gene, J gene, clone size, V gene, CDR3 protein, CDR3 DNA. D genes are given only for firm matches. Expanded clones get a size class; other rows say once, few or many, or leave the size out.

>TRBD1|TRBJ1-3|.|TRBV7-2
CASSPDRGPGNTIYF
TGTGCCAGCAGCCCAGACAGGGGACCTGGAAACACCATATATTTT
>.|TRBJ2-1|.|TRBV11-3
CASSLAGTPNEQFF
TGTGCCAGCAGCTTAGCGGGTACTCCCAATGAGCAGTTCTTC
>.|TRBJ1-2|.|TRBV19
CASSIDVVRRNQNGYTF
TGTGCCAGTAGTATAGATGTTGTCAGGCGAAACCAAAATGGCTACACCTTC
>.|TRBJ1-4|once|TRBV18
CASGEDRLNEKLFF
TGTGCCAGCGGCGAAGACAGGCTTAATGAAAAACTGTTTTTT
>TRBD2|TRBJ2-7|.|TRBV6-6
CASSSTSGGYEQYF
TGTGCCAGCAGTTCCACTAGCGGAGGCTACGAGCAGTACTTC
>.|TRBJ2-3|.|TRBV6-1
CASSVPLSGGTDTQYF
TGTGCCAGCAGTGTGCCCCTTTCGGGGGGCACAGATACGCAGTATTTT
>.|TRBJ1-1|.|TRBV5-5
CASSFPLGQNTEAFF
TGTGCCAGCAGCTTCCCCCTCGGACAGAACACTGAAGCTTTCTTT
>.|TRBJ2-7|.|TRBV5-5
CASSFEPGVSYEQYF
TGTGCCAGCAGCTTCGAACCGGGGGTTTCCTACGAGCAGTACTTC
>.|TRBJ1-2|.|TRBV25-1
CASSSLGVGLPNYGYTF
TGTGCCAGCAGTTCCTTAGGGGTGGGGCTACCTAACTATGGCTACACCTTC
>.|TRBJ2-5|once|TRBV12-3/TRBV12-4
CAVTQLQTQYF
TGTGCCGTTACGCAGTTACAGACCCAGTACTTC
>TRBD2|TRBJ2-3|.|TRBV2
CASSNHLAGVADTQYF
TGTGCCAGCAGTAACCATCTAGCGGGAGTAGCAGATACGCAGTATTTT
>TRBD1|TRBJ1-4|.|TRBV28
CASSTGTGGEKLFF
TGTGCCAGCAGCACAGGGACAGGGGGTGAAAAACTGTTTTTT
>.|TRBJ1-2|.|TRBV19
CASSIEAAAYGYTF
TGTGCCAGTAGTATAGAAGCGGCGGCCTATGGCTACACCTTC
>.|TRBJ1-1|.|TRBV10-3
CATKTGNTEAFF
TGTGCCACGAAAACAGGGAATACTGAAGCTTTCTTT
>.|TRBJ2-5|.|TRBV6-1
CASSEAYVGFQETQYF
TGTGCCAGCAGTGAAGCTTATGTGGGCTTTCAAGAGACCCAGTACTTC
>TRBD1|TRBJ1-6|.|TRBV5-4
CASSARQGASSPLHF
TGTGCCAGCAGCGCGAGACAGGGGGCTAGTTCACCCCTCCACTTT
>.|TRBJ2-1|.|TRBV7-2
CASSLGSNNEQFF
TGTGCCAGCAGCTTAGGTTCCAACAATGAGCAGTTCTTC
>TRBD2|TRBJ2-1|.|TRBV3-1/TRBV3-2
CASSQVKLAGVGNEQFF
TGTGCCAGCAGCCAAGTCAAGCTAGCGGGAGTCGGGAATGAGCAGTTCTTC
>TRBD1|TRBJ2-7|.|TRBV20-1
CSARQGHEQYF
TGCAGTGCGAGACAGGGCCACGAGCAGTACTTC
>.|TRBJ1-3|.|TRBV5-4
CASSPGDRGSHTIYF
TGTGCCAGCAGCCCCGGCGACCGGGGGTCACACACCATATATTTT
>.|TRBJ1-3|.|TRBV5-8
CASSPRDSKPGNTIYF
TGTGCCAGCAGCCCAAGAGACAGCAAACCTGGAAACACCATATATTTT
>.|TRBJ1-3|.|TRBV5-1
CASSLMLASGNTIYF
TGCGCCAGCAGCTTGATGTTAGCCTCTGGAAACACCATATATTTT
>TRBD2|TRBJ2-7|.|TRBV10-2
CASSVNGRAGEQYF
TGCGCCAGCAGCGTCAACGGGAGGGCCGGCGAGCAGTACTTC
>.|TRBJ2-7|few|TRBV24-1
CATSVRVLGEQYF
TGTGCCACTTCTGTCCGGGTCCTGGGCGAGCAGTACTTC
>TRBD1|TRBJ1-2|.|TRBV6-5
CASSPTGGYRYTF
TGTGCCAGCAGTCCTACAGGGGGCTATCGCTACACCTTC
>TRBD2|TRBJ2-1|.|TRBV6-5
CASRDSGALYNEQFF
TGTGCCAGCAGAGATAGCGGGGCGTTATACAATGAGCAGTTCTTC
>.|TRBJ2-5|.|TRBV5-4
CASSHPGNETQYF
TGTGCCAGCAGCCACCCAGGGAACGAGACCCAGTACTTC
>TRBD2|TRBJ2-7|.|TRBV27
CASSFLLAGGPRYF
TGTGCCAGCAGTTTCCTCCTAGCGGGAGGGCCTCGTTACTTC
>.|TRBJ1-5|.|TRBV30
CAWSVDRVLSPQHF
TGTGCCTGGAGTGTAGACAGAGTTCTTTCTCCCCAGCATTTT
>.|TRBJ2-2|.|TRBV27
CASSFGRLTGELFF
TGTGCCAGCAGTTTTGGCAGACTTACCGGGGAGCTGTTTTTT
>.|TRBJ1-1|.|TRBV28
CASSLRGGNTEAFF
TGTGCCAGCAGTTTACGGGGGGGGAACACTGAAGCTTTCTTT
>.|TRBJ1-2|.|TRBV5-1
CASSLTGSAADGYTF
TGCGCCAGCAGCTTGACCGGGTCGGCGGCAGACGGCTACACCTTC
>.|TRBJ1-6|.|TRBV6-5
CASSYRDSYNSPLHF
TGTGCCAGCAGTTACAGAGACAGTTATAATTCACCCCTCCACTTT
>.|TRBJ2-2|.|TRBV3-1/TRBV3-2
CASRLTPGELFF
TGTGCCAGCAGGCTCACTCCCGGGGAGCTGTTTTTT
>TRBD2|TRBJ2-7|.|TRBV2
CASSERASGGARYEQYF
TGTGCCAGCAGTGAACGGGCTAGCGGGGGGGCTAGGTACGAGCAGTACTTC
>.|TRBJ1-2|once|TRBV11-2
CASSLSRGAIYGYTF
TGTGCCAGCAGCTTATCCAGGGGCGCGATATATGGCTACACCTTC
>.|TRBJ1-6|.|TRBV19
CAAIGQPGFSPLHF
TGTGCCGCTATTGGGCAGCCTGGGTTTTCACCCCTCCACTTT
>TRBD1|TRBJ1-5|.|TRBV3-1/TRBV3-2
CASSLSTGTGGNQPQHF
TGTGCCAGCAGCCTCTCGACCGGGACAGGGGGTAATCAGCCCCAGCATTTT
>TRBD1|TRBJ1-6|.|TRBV5-4
CASSLEQGNSPLHF
TGTGCCAGCAGCTTGGAACAGGGGAATTCCCCCCTCCACTTT
>TRBD1|TRBJ2-5|.|TRBV2
CASSRERGTGQETQYF
TGTGCCTCCAGCCGCGAAAGAGGGACAGGACAAGAGACCCAGTACTTC
>.|TRBJ2-1|.|TRBV19
CASSISGLAKYNEQFF
TGTGCCAGTAGTATTTCAGGGCTAGCGAAATACAATGAGCAGTTCTTC
>.|TRBJ1-1|.|TRBV3-1/TRBV3-2
CASSNPQGQAFF
TGTGCCAGCAGCAATCCACAGGGCCAAGCTTTCTTT
>.|TRBJ2-5|.|TRBV11-2
CASSLHMGAIETQYF
TGTGCCAGCAGCCTACACATGGGGGCCATAGAGACCCAGTACTTC